The present entry profiles one T cell receptor (beta chain) with its context. Its antigen is not known. These data originate in a study of T cells in localized non-small cell lung cancer. Study findings and constraints: Adjacent lung had a median approximately 57 of the 100 largest tumor clones. Uninvolved adjacent lung showed peak T cell clonality, exceeding tumor.

Profiled with immunoSEQ multiplex PCR; TCRdb holds only in-frame clones, not every one. The table records around 53,000 clones, about three quarters of them present only once. The CDR3 spans 14 residues. Germline V CDR1 and CDR2: SGHNT, YYREEE (reference sequence). The V and J ends lost 2 bases and 6 bases respectively, with 14 bases between them. This sequence originates from a woman aged 40-70 years with stage II lung adenocarcinoma. The V gene is TRBV5-4, the J gene TRBJ1-1; D perhaps matches TRBD1 (6 bases). The specimen comprised PBMCs, sampled before any cancer treatment. CDR3 DNA: TGTGCCAGCAGCTTAGGGGGAAGTGTGGCTGAAGCTTTCTTT. It translates to CASSLGGSVAEAFF. The whole variable domain, remainder taken from reference TRBV5-4 and TRBJ1-1, is ETGVTQSPTHLIKTRGQQVTLRCSSQSGHNTVSWYQQALGQGPQFIFQYYREEENGRGNFPPRFSGLQFPNYSSELNVNALELDDSALYLCASSLGGSVAEAFFGQGTRLTVV.